These 10 T cell receptor beta chains originate from one sample sequenced in a study of tumor and adjacent non-tumor tissue in lung cancer. RNA was extracted from bulk tissue without any cell sorting. This non-tumor lung sample came from over 3 cm beyond the tumor edge. Three rounds of nested PCR, following a modified ARM-PCR protocol, produced the TCRbeta library. TCRdb re-called the multiplex PCR reads through MiXCR, storing one row per CDR3 protein. The sample carries some 73,000 distinct CDR3 sequences, approximately 80% recorded once. Sequencing input: distant non-tumor lung tissue. The receptors were sampled from a man between 60 and 75 years old with non-small cell lung cancer.

Remarks on this clonotype: One junction end does not reproduce the germline sequence, and a read error may be involved. The J gene is TRBJ2-7, the V gene TRBV5-6; the D gene is possibly TRBD1 (6 bases). CDR1 and CDR2 (germline): SGHDT, YYEEEE. The CDR3 spans 15 residues. CDR3 coding DNA: TGTGCCAGCAGCTTGGTACCAGGGGACGGGAACGAGCACTACTTC. Residues: CASSLVPGDGNEHYF.

The chain recombines TRBV5-1 with TRBJ2-3; D is perhaps TRBD1 or TRBD2 (5 bases each). Germline V lookup: CDR1 SGHRS, CDR2 YFSETQ. The CDR3 has 15 residues. Trimming took 4 bases from V and 2 from J, leaving 14 bases between them. CDR3 coding DNA: TGCGCCAGCAGCACTGATGTAGGGACCACAGATACGCAGTATTTT. Amino acid sequence: CASSTDVGTTDTQYF.

This clonotype was seen ten or more times. V and J are TRBV20-1 and TRBJ2-3; 13 bases agree with TRBD2. Per the germline V gene, CDR1 is DFQATT and CDR2 is SNEGSKA (reference sequence). This CDR3 contains 14 residues. The V and J ends lost 3 bases and 4 bases, in that order; junction bases with no gene match: 1. CDR3 sequence reads: CSARTSGGPDTQYF. In DNA form, the CDR3 reads TGCAGTGCTAGGACTAGCGGGGGGCCAGATACGCAGTATTTT.

On this clonotype itself: As the CDR3 is not closed by the conserved phenylalanine or tryptophan, this likely results from a read error. This chain uses TRBV28 with TRBJ2-1; TRBD2 agrees at 10 bases. Germline CDR1 and CDR2: MDHEN and SYDVKM. J was trimmed by 4 bases and V by 4 bases; bases with no gene match: 13. The CDR3 has 18 amino acids. DNA of the CDR3: TGTGCCAGCAGTTCCCCGCGCGGTAGCGGGGGGTCTTACAATGAGCAGTTCTTA. It encodes CASSSPRGSGGSYNEQFL.

Points on this clonotype: Since a much larger clone is just one base distant, this may be a read error. The V gene is TRBV12-5, the J gene TRBJ1-6; D not certain. The CDR3 has 14 residues. Germline V gives CDR1 LGHNT, CDR2 FRNRAP. V was pared by 5 bases and J by 9 bases, with 14 bases between. The CDR3 DNA follows: TGTGCTAGTGGTCCTGACACGGGCAGTTCACCCCTCCACTTT. Translating gives CASGPDTGSSPLHF. The full variable domain, its missing parts supplied by reference TRBV12-5 and TRBJ1-6, is DARVTQTPRHKVTEMGQEVTMRCQPILGHNTVFWYRQTMMQGLELLAYFRNRAPLDDSGMPKDRFSAEMPDATLATLKIQPSEPRDSAVYFCASGPDTGSSPLHFGNGTRLTVT.

This clonotype was counted only a few times. At one of its ends the junction is not consistent with the germline gene, which may arise from a read error. The chain carries TRBV7-9 and TRBJ1-2; weak D call: TRBD1 (5 bases). This CDR3 has 13 amino acids. Germline CDR1 and CDR2: SEHNR and FQNEAQ (reference sequence). The CDR3 DNA follows: TGTGCCAGCAGCGCAGACAGCCACTATGGCCACACCTTC. Translated: CASSADSHYGHTF.

The J gene is TRBJ2-1, the V gene TRBV20-1; D gene ambiguous. Germline CDR1 reads DFQATT; CDR2 reads SNEGSKA (reference sequence). The CDR3 has 16 residues. V was clipped by 4 bases and J by 8 bases, with 24 bases between them. The chain's CDR3 is CSAKARSRAEFDEQFF. The CDR3 region has the DNA TGCAGTGCTAAAGCAAGGAGTAGGGCCGAGTTTGATGAGCAGTTCTTC.

Note on this clonotype: This is likely a read error, given that the CDR3 carries no conserved phenylalanine or tryptophan at its end. The genes are TRBV20-1 and TRBJ2-7; D ambiguous. The V end lost 3 bases, the J end lost 4 bases, and 10 bases lay between the germline ends. Germline CDR1 DFQATT, CDR2 SNEGSKA (reference sequence). CDR3 length: 12 residues. As DNA, the CDR3 is TGCAGTGCTAGTGCGGTTACTTACGAGCAGTACTCC. It is translated as CSASAVTYEQYS.

This clonotype has only one observation. At one end the junction does not follow the germline gene, possibly because of a read error. The chain combines TRBV4-3 with TRBJ2-1; 9 bases map to TRBD2. The CDR3 has 17 residues. Germline V CDR1 and CDR2: LGHNA, YSLEER. The CDR3: CASSQDIAGAGINEQFF. CDR3 nucleotides: TGCGCTAGCAGCCAAGATATAGCGGGAGCAGGTATCAATGAGCAGTTCTTC.

The V call is TRBV11-3, the J call TRBJ2-2; 9 bases map to TRBD2. The germline V gene encodes CDR1 SGHNT and CDR2 YENEEA. J gave up 6 bases and V 3 bases, and 14 bases lay outside the gene matches. This CDR3 spans 18 amino acids. CDR3 DNA: TGTGCCAGCAGCTTCCGGGGAGCGGGAGGATATACAGCCGGGGAGCTGTTTTTT. It specifies CASSFRGAGGYTAGELFF.